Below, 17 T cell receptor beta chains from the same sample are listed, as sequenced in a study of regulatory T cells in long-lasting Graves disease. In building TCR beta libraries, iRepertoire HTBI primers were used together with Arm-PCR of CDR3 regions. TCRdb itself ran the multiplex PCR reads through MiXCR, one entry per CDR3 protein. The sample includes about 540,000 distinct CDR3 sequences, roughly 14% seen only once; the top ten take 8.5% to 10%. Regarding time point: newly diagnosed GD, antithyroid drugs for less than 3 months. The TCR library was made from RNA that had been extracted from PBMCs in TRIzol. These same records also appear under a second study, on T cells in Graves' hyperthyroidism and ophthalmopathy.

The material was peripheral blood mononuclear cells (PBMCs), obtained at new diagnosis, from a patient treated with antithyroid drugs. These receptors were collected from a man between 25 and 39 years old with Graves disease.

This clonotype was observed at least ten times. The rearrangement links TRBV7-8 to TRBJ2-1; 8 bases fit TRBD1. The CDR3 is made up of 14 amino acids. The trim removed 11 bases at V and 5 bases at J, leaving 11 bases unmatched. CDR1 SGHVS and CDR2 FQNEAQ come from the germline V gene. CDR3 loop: CASLRTGKHNEQFF. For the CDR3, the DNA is TGTGCCTCGCTGAGGACAGGGAAACACAATGAGCAGTTCTTC. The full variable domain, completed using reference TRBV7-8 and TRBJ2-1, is GAGVSQSPRYKVAKRGQDVALRCDPISGHVSLFWYQQALGQGPEFLTYFQNEAQLDKSGLPSDRFFAERPEGSVSTLKIQRTQQEDSAVYLCASLRTGKHNEQFFGPGTRLTVL.

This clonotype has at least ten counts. This chain's CDR3 is CAVSTGAGNQPQHF. The CDR3, as DNA: TGTGCCGTTTCGACAGGGGCGGGCAATCAGCCCCAGCATTTT. This chain links TRBV24-1 with TRBJ1-5, with 8 bases aligning to TRBD1. CDR3 length: 14 residues. V lost 12 bases and J lost 2; bases outside the gene matches: 8. Germline-derived CDR1 and CDR2 are KGHDR and SFDVKD.

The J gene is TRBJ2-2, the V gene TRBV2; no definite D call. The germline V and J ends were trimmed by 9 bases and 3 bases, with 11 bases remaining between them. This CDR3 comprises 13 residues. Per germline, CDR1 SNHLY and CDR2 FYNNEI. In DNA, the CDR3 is TGTGCCAGGGCAGCGCCAGACACCGGGGAGCTGTTTTTT. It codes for CARAAPDTGELFF.

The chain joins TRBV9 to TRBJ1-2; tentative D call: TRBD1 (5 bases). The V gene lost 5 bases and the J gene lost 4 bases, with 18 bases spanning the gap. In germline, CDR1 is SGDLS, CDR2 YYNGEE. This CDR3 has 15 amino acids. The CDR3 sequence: CASRTGPPMPYGYTF. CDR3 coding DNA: TGTGCCAGCAGGACGGGGCCGCCAATGCCCTATGGCTACACCTTC. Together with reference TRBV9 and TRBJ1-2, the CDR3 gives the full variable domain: DSGVTQTPKHLITATGQRVTLRCSPRSGDLSVYWYQQSLDQGLQFLIQYYNGEERAKGNILERFSAQQFPDLHSELNLSSLELGDSALYFCASRTGPPMPYGYTFGSGTRLTVV.

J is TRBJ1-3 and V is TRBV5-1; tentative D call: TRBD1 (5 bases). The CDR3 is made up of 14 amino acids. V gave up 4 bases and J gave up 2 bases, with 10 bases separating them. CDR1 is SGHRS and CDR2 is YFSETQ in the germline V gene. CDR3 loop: CASSAGGAGNTIYF. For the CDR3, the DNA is TGCGCCAGCAGCGCCGGGGGGGCTGGAAACACCATATATTTT.

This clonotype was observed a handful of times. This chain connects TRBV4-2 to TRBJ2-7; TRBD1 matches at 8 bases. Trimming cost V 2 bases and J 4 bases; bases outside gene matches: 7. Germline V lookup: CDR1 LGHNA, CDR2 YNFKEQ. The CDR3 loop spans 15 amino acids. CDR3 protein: CASSQTGTGNYEQYF. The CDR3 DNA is TGTGCCAGCAGCCAAACGGGGACAGGCAATTACGAGCAGTACTTC.

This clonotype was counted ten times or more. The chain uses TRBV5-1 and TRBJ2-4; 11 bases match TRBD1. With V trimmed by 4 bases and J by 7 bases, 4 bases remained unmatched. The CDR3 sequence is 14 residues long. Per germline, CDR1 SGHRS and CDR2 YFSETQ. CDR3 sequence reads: CASSPGQGANIQYF. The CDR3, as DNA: TGCGCCAGCAGCCCCGGACAGGGGGCTAACATTCAGTACTTC.

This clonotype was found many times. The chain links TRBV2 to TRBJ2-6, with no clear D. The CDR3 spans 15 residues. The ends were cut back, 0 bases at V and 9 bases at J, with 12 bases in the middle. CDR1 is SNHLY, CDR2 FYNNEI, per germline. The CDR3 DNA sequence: TGTGCCAGCAGTGAAGCAGGGCGGATGTACAACGTCCTGACTTTC. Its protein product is CASSEAGRMYNVLTF.

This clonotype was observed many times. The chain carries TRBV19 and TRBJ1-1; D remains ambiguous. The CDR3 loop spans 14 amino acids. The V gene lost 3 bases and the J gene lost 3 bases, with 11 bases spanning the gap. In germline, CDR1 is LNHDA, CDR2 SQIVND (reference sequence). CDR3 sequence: CASSISRADTEAFF. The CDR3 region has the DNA TGTGCCAGTAGTATCTCACGGGCGGACACTGAAGCTTTCTTT.

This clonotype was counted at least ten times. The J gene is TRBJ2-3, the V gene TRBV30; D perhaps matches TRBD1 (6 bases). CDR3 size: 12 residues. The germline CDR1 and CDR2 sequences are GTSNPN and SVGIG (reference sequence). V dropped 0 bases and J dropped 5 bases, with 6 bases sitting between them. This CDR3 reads CAWSVGGDTQYF. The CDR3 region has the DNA TGTGCCTGGAGTGTAGGGGGAGATACGCAGTATTTT.

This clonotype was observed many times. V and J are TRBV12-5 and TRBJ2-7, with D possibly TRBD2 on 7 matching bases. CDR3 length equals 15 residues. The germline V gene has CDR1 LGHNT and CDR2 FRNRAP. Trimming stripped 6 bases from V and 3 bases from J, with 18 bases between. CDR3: CASGPDGGRHYEQYF. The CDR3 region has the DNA TGTGCTAGTGGCCCTGACGGGGGGCGGCACTACGAGCAGTACTTC.

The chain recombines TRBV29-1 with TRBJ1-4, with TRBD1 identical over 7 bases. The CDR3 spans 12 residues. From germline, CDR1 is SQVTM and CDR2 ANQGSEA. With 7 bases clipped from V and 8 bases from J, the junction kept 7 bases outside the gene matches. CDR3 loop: CSAGTVGEKLFF. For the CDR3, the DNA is TGCAGCGCGGGGACAGTGGGGGAAAAACTGTTTTTT.

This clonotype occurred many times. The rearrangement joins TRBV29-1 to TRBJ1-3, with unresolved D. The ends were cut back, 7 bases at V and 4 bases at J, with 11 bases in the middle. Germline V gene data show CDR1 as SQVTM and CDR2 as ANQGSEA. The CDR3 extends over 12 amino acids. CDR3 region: CSGASQGNTIYF. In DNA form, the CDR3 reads TGCAGCGGGGCGTCGCAAGGAAACACCATATATTTT.

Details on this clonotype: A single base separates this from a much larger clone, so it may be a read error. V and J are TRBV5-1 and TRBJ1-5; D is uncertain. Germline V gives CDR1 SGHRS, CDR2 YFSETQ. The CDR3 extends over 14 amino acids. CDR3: CACSSGGYNQPQHF. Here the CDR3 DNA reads TGCGCCTGCAGCTCCGGAGGGTACAATCAGCCCCAGCATTTT.

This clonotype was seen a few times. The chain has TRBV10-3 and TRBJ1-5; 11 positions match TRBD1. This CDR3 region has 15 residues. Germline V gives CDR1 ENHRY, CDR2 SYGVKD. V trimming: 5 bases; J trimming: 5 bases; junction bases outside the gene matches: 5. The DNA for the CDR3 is TGTGCCATCAGTAAAGGACAGGGGGCGGATCAGCCCCAGCATTTT. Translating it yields CAISKGQGADQPQHF.

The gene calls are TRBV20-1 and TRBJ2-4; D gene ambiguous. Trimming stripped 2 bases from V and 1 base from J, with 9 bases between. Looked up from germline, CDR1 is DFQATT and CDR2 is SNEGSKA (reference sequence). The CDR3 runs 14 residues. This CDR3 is CSARWPFAKNIQYF. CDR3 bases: TGCAGTGCTAGATGGCCCTTCGCCAAAAACATTCAGTACTTC.

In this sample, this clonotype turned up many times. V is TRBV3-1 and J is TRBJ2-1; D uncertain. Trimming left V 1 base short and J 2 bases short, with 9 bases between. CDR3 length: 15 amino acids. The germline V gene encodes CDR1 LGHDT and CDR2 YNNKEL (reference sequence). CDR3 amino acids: CASSQGLTTYNEQFF. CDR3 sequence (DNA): TGTGCCAGCAGCCAAGGACTGACGACCTACAATGAGCAGTTCTTC.